A selection of T cell receptor beta chains follows, all from one sample in a study of cytomegalovirus exposure and HLA in healthy donors. TCRdb keeps only in-frame clones here, not all; method: immunoSEQ multiplex PCR. The repertoire holds 200,000 to 300,000 clones, with approximately 81% as singletons. Input material: PBMCs. The receptors were sampled from an older woman in good health and CMV-seropositive. The CDR3 runs from the conserved cysteine through the conserved F or W. Each record gives: V gene, clone size, D gene, J gene, CDR3 DNA, CDR3 protein. D genes are given only for firm matches. The size entry is marked missing in some rows and otherwise reads once, few, many or a size class.

V gene: TRBV6-1; clone size: .; D gene: TRBD1; J gene: TRBJ1-4; CDR3 DNA: TGTGCCAGCAGTGAAGGGGACAGGGGTACTGAAAAACTGTTTTTT; CDR3 protein: CASSEGDRGTEKLFF
V gene: TRBV5-5; clone size: .; D gene: TRBD1; J gene: TRBJ2-1; CDR3 DNA: TGTGCCAGCAGCACGGACAGGGGCTCCTACAATGAGCAGTTCTTC; CDR3 protein: CASSTDRGSYNEQFF
V gene: TRBV25-1; clone size: .; D gene: TRBD1; J gene: TRBJ2-7; CDR3 DNA: TGTGCCAGTTCTATGGGACAGGGTGGGTACGAGCAGTACTTC; CDR3 protein: CASSMGQGGYEQYF
V gene: TRBV4-2; clone size: .; D gene: .; J gene: TRBJ2-7; CDR3 DNA: TGTGCCAGCAGCCATTCCCGGGGGGGACAGTCTTCCTACGAGCAGTACTTC; CDR3 protein: CASSHSRGGQSSYEQYF
V gene: TRBV29-1; clone size: .; D gene: .; J gene: TRBJ2-2; CDR3 DNA: TGCAGCGTGGAACTCAGGGGGGCTCCCGGGGAGCTGTTTTTT; CDR3 protein: CSVELRGAPGELFF
V gene: TRBV18; clone size: .; D gene: .; J gene: TRBJ2-7; CDR3 DNA: TGTGCCAGCTCACCACCGGGACAAGTCCACGAGCAGTACTTC; CDR3 protein: CASSPPGQVHEQYF
V gene: TRBV21-1; clone size: .; D gene: .; J gene: TRBJ2-5; CDR3 DNA: TGTGCCAGCAGCAGCAGGGGGCAGGAGACCCAGTACTTC; CDR3 protein: CASSSRGQETQYF
V gene: TRBV5-6; clone size: .; D gene: .; J gene: TRBJ2-3; CDR3 DNA: TGTGCCAGCAGCTTGCGGACTTACACGCAGTATTTT; CDR3 protein: CASSLRTYTQYF
V gene: TRBV15; clone size: .; D gene: TRBD1; J gene: TRBJ1-1; CDR3 DNA: TGTGCCACCAGGCGGGACAGGGGGCGCTCCACTGAAGCTTTCTTT; CDR3 protein: CATRRDRGRSTEAFF
V gene: TRBV5-6; clone size: .; D gene: TRBD1; J gene: TRBJ1-3; CDR3 DNA: TGTGCCAGCAGCTCCGGGACAGTAACTGGCAACACCATATATTTT; CDR3 protein: CASSSGTVTGNTIYF
V gene: TRBV19; clone size: .; D gene: TRBD1; J gene: TRBJ1-2; CDR3 DNA: TGTGCCAGTAGATCTGCTGACAGGGCAGGAAGCTACACCTTC; CDR3 protein: CASRSADRAGSYTF
V gene: TRBV5-1; clone size: .; D gene: TRBD2; J gene: TRBJ2-7; CDR3 DNA: TGCGCCAGCAGCTTAGGGCTAGCGGGATTGGGCGAGCAGTACTTC; CDR3 protein: CASSLGLAGLGEQYF
V gene: TRBV25-1; clone size: .; D gene: .; J gene: TRBJ2-2; CDR3 DNA: TGTGCCAGCACCCGCCCGGGAGTAGGGACCGGGGAGCTGTTTTTT; CDR3 protein: CASTRPGVGTGELFF
V gene: TRBV28; clone size: .; D gene: .; J gene: TRBJ1-3; CDR3 DNA: TGTGCCAGCAGCTCCCTAGCTTTGGGGAGGAACTCTGGAAACACCATATATTTT; CDR3 protein: CASSSLALGRNSGNTIYF
V gene: TRBV27; clone size: .; D gene: .; J gene: TRBJ1-4; CDR3 DNA: TGTGCCAGCAGTTTATCTTACGGACAGTCCGTTAGCGAAAAACTGTTTTTT; CDR3 protein: CASSLSYGQSVSEKLFF
V gene: TRBV11-2; clone size: .; D gene: TRBD2; J gene: TRBJ2-2; CDR3 DNA: TGTGCCAGCAGCTTAGGACTAGCGGGAGCAGGGGAGCTGTTTTTT; CDR3 protein: CASSLGLAGAGELFF
V gene: TRBV7-9; clone size: .; D gene: TRBD1; J gene: TRBJ2-2; CDR3 DNA: TGTGCCAGCAGCTTACCCCTGGGACAGGGTGGGACCGGGGAGCTGTTTTTT; CDR3 protein: CASSLPLGQGGTGELFF
V gene: TRBV30; clone size: once; D gene: TRBD2; J gene: TRBJ2-3; CDR3 DNA: TGTGCCTGCCCACTAGCGGGAGCCGACACGCAGTATTTT; CDR3 protein: CACPLAGADTQYF
V gene: TRBV11-2; clone size: .; D gene: TRBD1; J gene: TRBJ1-4; CDR3 DNA: TGTGCCAGCAGGAAAACAGGGGGAAAAAATGAAAAACTGTTTTTT; CDR3 protein: CASRKTGGKNEKLFF
V gene: TRBV7-9; clone size: .; D gene: .; J gene: TRBJ1-1; CDR3 DNA: TGTGCCAGCAGCTTGAGTGTGAACACTGAAGCTTTCTTT; CDR3 protein: CASSLSVNTEAFF
V gene: TRBV4-1; clone size: .; D gene: .; J gene: TRBJ2-7; CDR3 DNA: TGCGCCAGCAGCAAACTCCAAAGAGGTGACGAGCAGTACTTC; CDR3 protein: CASSKLQRGDEQYF
V gene: TRBV25-1; clone size: .; D gene: TRBD1; J gene: TRBJ1-1; CDR3 DNA: TGTGCCAGCAGTGAATCATACCGGGACAGGGTCCTGCACACTGAAGCTTTCTTT; CDR3 protein: CASSESYRDRVLHTEAFF
V gene: TRBV10-3; clone size: few; D gene: .; J gene: TRBJ2-7; CDR3 DNA: TGTGCCATCAGTGAGCGCGGGGACAGTCAAGAGCAGTACTTC; CDR3 protein: CAISERGDSQEQYF
V gene: TRBV11-2; clone size: few; D gene: .; J gene: TRBJ2-1; CDR3 DNA: TGTGCCAGCAGCTTTGAGGGAGTACCGAATGAGCAGTTCTTC; CDR3 protein: CASSFEGVPNEQFF
V gene: TRBV18; clone size: once; D gene: .; J gene: TRBJ1-1; CDR3 DNA: TGTGCCAGCTGGGAAGGGGGGGCAGCTTTCTTT; CDR3 protein: CASWEGGAAFF
V gene: TRBV7-9; clone size: .; D gene: TRBD1; J gene: TRBJ2-7; CDR3 DNA: TGTGCCAGCAGCTTCGGGACAGATTTTTGGGAGCAGTACTTC; CDR3 protein: CASSFGTDFWEQYF
V gene: TRBV10-3; clone size: .; D gene: TRBD1; J gene: TRBJ2-7; CDR3 DNA: TGTGCCACTTACAGGGGAGCCCAATCCTACGAGCAGTACTTC; CDR3 protein: CATYRGAQSYEQYF
V gene: TRBV7-9; clone size: .; D gene: TRBD2; J gene: TRBJ2-3; CDR3 DNA: TGTGCCAGCAGCTTAGCCACTACCACTAGCGGGAGGACAGATACGCAGTATTTT; CDR3 protein: CASSLATTTSGRTDTQYF
V gene: TRBV11-2; clone size: .; D gene: .; J gene: TRBJ2-4; CDR3 DNA: TGTGCCAGCAGCTTATGGGGCAGGGGCGTAGCCAAAAACATTCAGTACTTC; CDR3 protein: CASSLWGRGVAKNIQYF
V gene: TRBV19; clone size: .; D gene: TRBD1; J gene: TRBJ1-2; CDR3 DNA: TGTGCCAGTAGTATAGTTCAGGGGGATACCGGCTACACCTTC; CDR3 protein: CASSIVQGDTGYTF
V gene: TRBV10-3; clone size: .; D gene: TRBD2; J gene: TRBJ2-1; CDR3 DNA: TGTGCCATCATGGGGGGTCGGGCTAGCGGAGAGGAGGTGCAGTTCTTC; CDR3 protein: CAIMGGRASGEEVQFF
V gene: TRBV6-5; clone size: .; D gene: TRBD1; J gene: TRBJ2-7; CDR3 DNA: TGTGCCACCAAGAGGACAGGGGGCGGATTTGAGCAGTACTTC; CDR3 protein: CATKRTGGGFEQYF
V gene: TRBV6-5; clone size: .; D gene: TRBD1; J gene: TRBJ1-1; CDR3 DNA: TGTGCCAGCCGGACAGGGGGCCTCAACACTGAAGCTTTCTTT; CDR3 protein: CASRTGGLNTEAFF
V gene: TRBV28; clone size: .; D gene: .; J gene: TRBJ1-4; CDR3 DNA: TGTGCCAGCAGTTCAGGGGACATAGGGGAAAAACTGTTTTTT; CDR3 protein: CASSSGDIGEKLFF
V gene: TRBV5-1; clone size: .; D gene: TRBD1; J gene: TRBJ2-3; CDR3 DNA: TGCGCCAGCAGCTGGACCGGGACAGGGCGGGCAGATACGCAGTATTTT; CDR3 protein: CASSWTGTGRADTQYF
V gene: TRBV11-2; clone size: .; D gene: .; J gene: TRBJ1-1; CDR3 DNA: TGTGCCAGCAGCTTAATGATCAGCACTGAAGCTTTCTTT; CDR3 protein: CASSLMISTEAFF
V gene: TRBV4-1; clone size: .; D gene: TRBD2; J gene: TRBJ2-1; CDR3 DNA: TGCGCCAGCAGCCATGCCAGACTAGCGGGAGTTGATAATGAGCAGTTCTTC; CDR3 protein: CASSHARLAGVDNEQFF
V gene: TRBV5-8; clone size: .; D gene: .; J gene: TRBJ2-5; CDR3 DNA: TGTGCCAGCAGCTTGACAGGGCTAGAGACCCAGTACTTC; CDR3 protein: CASSLTGLETQYF
V gene: TRBV28; clone size: once; D gene: TRBD1; J gene: TRBJ1-3; CDR3 DNA: TGTGCCAGCAGTTTCCAGGGGGCGGGCCCTGGAAACACCATATATTTT; CDR3 protein: CASSFQGAGPGNTIYF
V gene: TRBV28; clone size: .; D gene: .; J gene: TRBJ1-2; CDR3 DNA: TGTGCCAGCCAGAACCCAGCCAGGATTAACTATGGCTACACCTTC; CDR3 protein: CASQNPARINYGYTF